This T cell receptor beta chain was identified during a study of blood T cells in healthy people across ages. The V gene's germline CDR1 is ENHRY and CDR2 SYGVKD. After removal of 4 bases from V and 1 base from J, the junction contained 3 bases not matched to a gene. This CDR3 is 15 amino acids long. For the second PCR, which ran for about 7 to 12 cycles, a sample-barcoded 5' primer and a J-beta primer mix were used. Each of the cDNA molecules was tagged by a template-switch adaptor with 12 random nucleotides. TCRdb independently ran MiXCR on the 5' RACE reads; one entry per CDR3 protein. The data contain around 1.5 million distinct CDR3 sequences, roughly a third of them singletons. This clonotype has a count of ten or more. The donors, healthy Caucasians from Russia, were aged roughly 6 to 90. With each sample, at least 5 micrograms of total RNA were extracted.

This chain connects TRBV10-3 to TRBJ2-3; 9 positions match TRBD2. The specimen sequenced was blood. The clonotype was recovered from a woman in her 30s in good health. The CDR3 loop reads CAISGEREGTDTQYF. The CDR3 DNA reads TGTGCCATCAGTGGAGAGCGGGAGGGCACAGATACGCAGTATTTT.